This TCR beta chain was sequenced in a study of T cells in Graves' hyperthyroidism and ophthalmopathy. Across the whole study: Peripheral blood was obtained at initial diagnosis, preceding any treatment. Study-level results: Most thyroid clonotypes expanded above 0.001 appeared in blood too.

Comments on this clonotype: Its specificity is unknown.

Amplified TCR beta CDR3 regions came from RNA transcripts. When the TCR CDR3 underwent first-round RT-PCR, the HTBI primer set was used. TCRdb re-called the multiplex PCR reads through MiXCR, storing one row per CDR3 protein. The data contain 300,000 to 400,000 distinct CDR3 sequences, approximately 22% of them seen just once; the ten biggest clones take up roughly 52%. No ophthalmopathy progression within 18 months constituted stable Graves' hyperthyroidism. Material: blood. This clonotype was sampled from a woman in her fifties or sixties with Graves' hyperthyroidism.

The CDR3 here is CATSLAGGLNTGELFF. The DNA for the CDR3 is TGTGCCACCAGTTTAGCGGGGGGGCTGAACACCGGGGAGCTGTTTTTT. The chain combines TRBV24-1 with TRBJ2-2; the match to TRBD2 covers 11 bases. This CDR3 is 16 amino acids long. From germline, CDR1 is KGHDR and CDR2 SFDVKD. J was trimmed by 1 base and V by 6 bases; bases with no gene match: 3.